This T cell receptor beta chain was found in a study of OX40 agonist ivuxolimab in advanced cancers. Study at large: Partial responses were achieved by three patients: one hepatocellular carcinoma, two cutaneous melanoma. General observations from the study: There were also nonresponders showing low normalized T-cell clonal expansion.

On this clone itself: Its antigen is unidentified.

Sampled blood was obtained at baseline, cycle 4 day 1, and cycle 7 day 1. TCRdb's table, derived via immunoSEQ multiplex PCR, lists solely in-frame clones and lacks some. This sample carries 85,000 to 95,000 clones, roughly 90% of them seen once, and the ten largest clones take around 2.5%. Germline assignment: CDR1 SGHNT and CDR2 YYREEE (reference sequence). The V end lost 4 bases, the J end lost 3 bases, and 14 bases lay between the germline ends. CDR3 length: 14 amino acids. This chain uses TRBV5-4 with TRBJ2-7, with D perhaps being TRBD1 or TRBD2 (5 bases each). Sequencing used CD4+ or CD8+ T cells sorted from blood, obtained in a trial of the OX40 agonist ivuxolimab. This receptor was obtained from an adult with an advanced solid tumor such as melanoma, head and neck, liver or kidney cancer. This CDR3 is CASSLGQEVYEQYF. DNA for the CDR3: TGTGCCAGCAGCCTGGGGCAGGAGGTCTACGAGCAGTACTTC. The full variable domain, rest sourced from reference TRBV5-4 and TRBJ2-7, is ETGVTQSPTHLIKTRGQQVTLRCSSQSGHNTVSWYQQALGQGPQFIFQYYREEENGRGNFPPRFSGLQFPNYSSELNVNALELDDSALYLCASSLGQEVYEQYFGPGTRLTVT.